Below, 20 T cell receptor beta chains from the same sample are listed, as sequenced in a study of blood T cells in healthy people across ages. Combining a sample-barcoded 5' primer with a J-beta primer mix, a second PCR ran for roughly 7 to 12 cycles. TCRdb called the 5' RACE reads again in MiXCR, with one record for every CDR3 protein. Of over a million distinct CDR3 sequences in the sample, 25% were seen once. The sample was also linked to a second study, of T cells of mothers and their children.

Sequencing was carried out using blood. These TCRs come from a girl aged 2 to 9 in good health.

This clonotype was recorded a few times. V usage is TRBV11-2 and J usage is TRBJ2-5; D may be TRBD2 (5 bases). Trimming shortened V by 5 bases and J by 5 bases, and 15 bases separated the two germline ends. Germline CDR1 reads SGHAT; CDR2 reads FQNNGV. The CDR3 spans 14 residues. The CDR3 region is CASSPRDFGETQYF. In nucleotides, the CDR3 is TGTGCCAGCAGCCCCCGGGATTTCGGGGAGACCCAGTACTTC.

In DNA form, the CDR3 reads TGCAGCGCCAGGGGGGGAGATAATTATGAGCAGTTCTTC. Amino acids: CSARGGDNYEQFF. The chain recombines TRBV29-1 with TRBJ2-1, with D tentatively TRBD1 or TRBD2 (7 bases each). The CDR3 totals 13 residues. The germline CDR1 and CDR2 sequences are SQVTM and ANQGSEA. Trimming shortened V by 7 bases and J by 8 bases, and 18 bases separated the two germline ends.

This sequence joins TRBV29-1 and TRBJ2-7; D is ambiguous. Germline V gene sequence: CDR1 SQVTM, CDR2 ANQGSEA. The CDR3 totals 11 residues. V lost 6 bases to trimming and J lost 3 bases, with 9 bases between them. The CDR3 loop is CSVSLSYEQYF. The CDR3 DNA follows: TGCAGCGTGTCACTCAGCTACGAGCAGTACTTC.

This clonotype was counted between two and nine times. This chain uses TRBV2 with TRBJ2-6, with D perhaps matching TRBD1 (5 bases). The CDR3 is made up of 16 amino acids. Between the trimmed V and J ends, which lost 8 bases and 0 bases, there was a span of 14 bases. From germline, CDR1 is SNHLY and CDR2 FYNNEI. In DNA form, the CDR3 reads TGTGCCAGCTCGGCAGGGATTTTCTCTGGGGCCAACGTCCTGACTTTC. Amino acids: CASSAGIFSGANVLTF.

This clonotype turned up a few times. The J gene is TRBJ2-5, the V gene TRBV10-3; TRBD1 matches at 7 bases. The J call may be wrong; the DNA end is better matched by TRBJ2-1. Germline values: CDR1 ENHRY, CDR2 SYGVKD. CDR3 size: 14 residues. The CDR3 spells CAINVGTEYNEQFF. In DNA form, the CDR3 reads TGTGCCATCAACGTCGGGACAGAATACAATGAGCAGTTCTTC.

This clonotype was detected ten times or more. The CDR3 nucleotides are TGTGCCAGCAGCCACGGGACAGGGGACTACAATGAGCAGTTCTTC. Amino acids: CASSHGTGDYNEQFF. This rearrangement joins TRBV7-9 to TRBJ2-1; 10 nucleotides agree with TRBD1. V lost 5 bases, J lost 3 bases, and 4 bases stayed unmatched. The CDR3 is 15 amino acids. CDR1 and CDR2 (germline): SEHNR, FQNEAQ (reference sequence).

This clonotype appeared a few times. The chain couples TRBV20-1 to TRBJ2-4; D is possibly TRBD2 (5 bases). Germline CDR1 reads DFQATT; CDR2 reads SNEGSKA (reference sequence). The CDR3 covers 11 residues. V gave up 5 bases and J gave up 7 bases, with 9 bases separating them. The CDR3 here is CSAFGLNIQYF. The CDR3 DNA reads TGCAGTGCTTTTGGACTGAACATTCAGTACTTC.

This sequence joins TRBV11-2 and TRBJ1-3; D uncertain. Deletions cut 1 base from V and 0 bases from J, with 19 bases between. From germline, CDR1 is SGHAT and CDR2 FQNNGV. The length of the CDR3 is 19 residues. In DNA, the CDR3 is TGTGCCAGCAGCTTAGCTTGGAGAACCACAAAAGACTCTGGAAACACCATATATTTT. Its protein product is CASSLAWRTTKDSGNTIYF.

This clonotype was counted only a few times. An end of the junction differs from the germline gene, which may be a read error. The chain employs TRBV12-3 or TRBV12-4 and TRBJ2-5; tentative D call: TRBD2 (5 bases). The CDR3 is 12 amino acids. The CDR3 is CASSFSREGRFF. CDR3 sequence (DNA): TGTGCCAGCAGTTTTTCCCGAGAGGGTCGGTTCTTC.

The gene calls are TRBV28 and TRBJ1-5; D remains ambiguous. Germline values: CDR1 MDHEN, CDR2 SYDVKM. Trimming cost V 8 bases and J 1 base, with 6 bases left between them. CDR3 length equals 12 residues. The CDR3 is CASGESNQPQHF. The CDR3, as DNA: TGTGCCAGCGGGGAAAGCAATCAGCCCCAGCATTTT.

The chain uses TRBV3-1 and TRBJ1-2; D not resolved. Germline V gene lookup returns CDR1 LGHDT and CDR2 YNNKEL (reference sequence). The CDR3 consists of 14 residues. Deletions cut 1 base from V and 8 bases from J, with 14 bases between. CDR3 DNA: TGTGCCAGCAGCCAAGGCTTGCTCAGTCAGGGCTACACCTTC. It specifies CASSQGLLSQGYTF.

A few counts support this clonotype. The V call is TRBV20-1, the J call TRBJ2-1; 9 bases fit TRBD2. Per germline, CDR1 DFQATT and CDR2 SNEGSKA (reference sequence). CDR3 size: 13 residues. Germline trimming cut 8 bases from V and 0 bases from J; bases unmatched to any gene: 2. CDR3 region: CSCGRASYNEQFF. In nucleotides, the CDR3 is TGCAGTTGCGGGAGGGCCTCCTACAATGAGCAGTTCTTC.

This clonotype has only a few counts. The chain has TRBV27 and TRBJ2-5; 9 nucleotides align to TRBD2. The DNA end is a closer match to TRBJ2-7, so the J assignment may be wrong. The CDR3 is 14 amino acids. Germline-derived CDR1 and CDR2 are MNHEY and SMNVEV (reference sequence). CDR3 nucleotides: TGTGCCAGCAACCCCGTAGCGGGAGCATACGAGCAGTACTTC. It yields the protein CASNPVAGAYEQYF.

CDR3 sequence: CASSEVQAGTDTQYF. In DNA form, the CDR3 reads TGTGCCAGCAGTGAGGTCCAAGCGGGTACAGATACGCAGTATTTT. J is TRBJ2-3 and V is TRBV6-1; possible D gene TRBD2, 6 bases. The CDR3 is 15 amino acids. Per the germline V gene, CDR1 is MNHNS and CDR2 is SASEGT. V shed 3 bases and J shed 3 bases, with 13 bases lying between them.

The rearrangement links TRBV29-1 to TRBJ2-5; D is unclear. CDR3 size: 14 residues. The germline V gene has CDR1 SQVTM and CDR2 ANQGSEA. V lost 4 bases, J lost 7 bases, and 19 bases lay in between. The CDR3 is CSVVTYLQDSTQYF. The CDR3 DNA sequence: TGCAGCGTTGTCACGTATCTCCAAGATTCGACCCAGTACTTC.

The chain links TRBV6-1 to TRBJ2-5; 10 nucleotides line up with TRBD2. The trim removed 4 bases at V and 3 bases at J, leaving 20 bases unmatched. Germline V gives CDR1 MNHNS, CDR2 SASEGT. The CDR3 length is 20 residues. The chain's CDR3 is CASSVTGLAVTRQKEETQYF. CDR3 sequence (DNA): TGTGCCAGCAGTGTAACAGGACTAGCGGTAACCCGACAGAAAGAAGAGACCCAGTACTTC.

This chain joins TRBV4-2 and TRBJ2-5; TRBD2 agrees at 10 bases. The better agreement between TRBJ2-1 and the DNA end casts doubt on the J call. The length of the CDR3 is 18 residues. Germline loops: CDR1 LGHNA, CDR2 YNFKEQ. CDR3 region: CASSDSKLAGLSYNEQFF. CDR3 nucleotides: TGTGCCAGCAGTGACTCGAAACTAGCGGGACTCTCCTACAATGAGCAGTTCTTC.

This clonotype was observed a handful of times. V is TRBV6-1 and J is TRBJ2-5; D remains unclear. The CDR3 covers 15 residues. Germline CDR1 reads MNHNS; CDR2 reads SASEGT. V lost 2 bases to trimming and J lost 3 bases, with 13 bases between them. The CDR3 coding sequence is TGTGCCAGCAGTGAAAGGTTCCAGATCAAAGAGACCCAGTACTTC. This gives the protein CASSERFQIKETQYF.

The V gene is TRBV7-8, the J gene TRBJ2-5; the D gene is possibly TRBD1 (6 bases). The germline V gene has CDR1 SGHVS and CDR2 FQNEAQ. This CDR3 is 15 amino acids long. V was trimmed by 4 bases and J by 1 base, leaving 13 bases between them. In DNA form, the CDR3 reads TGTGCCAGCAGCTCGATCAAACAGGGCCAAGAGACCCAGTACTTC. It yields the protein CASSSIKQGQETQYF.

This clonotype has just a few counts. The rearrangement links TRBV9 to TRBJ1-2, with 7 bases that match TRBD1. After removal of 2 bases from V and 4 bases from J, the junction contained 8 bases not matched to a gene. Germline CDR1 SGDLS, CDR2 YYNGEE. The CDR3 runs 15 residues. As DNA, the CDR3 is TGTGCCAGCAGCGTTGGAGACAGGGACCTCTATGGCTACACCTTC. Translating it yields CASSVGDRDLYGYTF.